This passage covers 11 T cell receptor beta chains from one sample sequenced in a study of metastatic and nonmetastatic thyroid tumors. Patients had received no treatment of any kind before thyroid surgery. TCRdb re-called clones via MiXCR from the PCR reads. The profile shows about 40,000 clones, about 15% of them singletons. Sequencing was carried out using tumor tissue. Receptors originate from a female donor with papillary thyroid cancer or a benign thyroid nodule (not recorded which). Some clones in this sample may be carry-over from other donors' samples.

This clone appeared many times. The chain is built from TRBV12-3 or TRBV12-4 and TRBJ1-4; possibly TRBD1 for D (5 bases). CDR3 size: 14 residues. Trimming shortened V by 6 bases and J by 5 bases, and 13 bases separated the two germline ends. The DNA of the CDR3 is TGTGCCAGCAGCTCCGGGACCCCGAATGAAAAACTGTTTTTT. Its translation is CASSSGTPNEKLFF.

This clone was seen more than once but under ten times. This may stem from a read error, because a much larger clone lies one nucleotide away. The gene calls are TRBV20-1 and TRBJ2-1, with a tentative D call TRBD2 (5 bases). Germline CDR1 DFQATT, CDR2 SNEGSKA (reference sequence). V was trimmed by 7 bases and J by 1 base, leaving 14 bases between them. The CDR3 sequence is 14 residues long. DNA of the CDR3: TGCAGTGTTGCGGGCTGGAAATCCTACAATGAGCAGTTCTTC. Its translation is CSVAGWKSYNEQFF.

This clone was detected ten times or more. The sample holds other DNA sequences that translate to the same CDR3. V and J are TRBV28 and TRBJ2-2; D is perhaps TRBD1 (5 bases). Germline assignment: CDR1 MDHEN and CDR2 SYDVKM. The CDR3 loop spans 12 amino acids. The ends were cut back, 6 bases at V and 7 bases at J, with 9 bases in the middle. CDR3 loop: CASRRTGGELFF. The CDR3 DNA reads as TGTGCCAGCAGACGTACAGGCGGGGAGCTGTTTTTT.

The CDR3 DNA follows: TGCAGTGCCCCCATCGGGAGGGGGCCGGAGTACGAGCAGTACTTC. Translating it yields CSAPIGRGPEYEQYF. The gene calls are TRBV20-1 and TRBJ2-7; a weak D match, TRBD2 (8 bases). CDR3 length: 15 residues. V lost 6 bases and J 4 bases, leaving 22 bases between the germline ends. CDR1 and CDR2 (germline): DFQATT, SNEGSKA (reference sequence).

The chain combines TRBV24-1 with TRBJ2-7, with D maybe TRBD2 (5 bases). This CDR3 region has 13 residues. Trimming took off 3 bases at V and 4 bases at J, with 9 bases between the two ends. CDR1 and CDR2 (germline): KGHDR, SFDVKD. CDR3 in DNA: TGTGCCACCAGTGATGGAGGAACATACGAGCAGTACTTC. This translates into CATSDGGTYEQYF.

This clone was observed at least ten times. The chain joins TRBV19 to TRBJ2-1; D possibly matches TRBD1 or TRBD2 (5 bases each). Germline V gives CDR1 LNHDA, CDR2 SQIVND (reference sequence). This CDR3 region has 15 residues. Trimming shortened V by 3 bases and J by 0 bases, and 9 bases separated the two germline ends. The CDR3 DNA reads as TGTGCCAGTAGTATTAGAGGGGACTCCTACAATGAGCAGTTCTTC. Protein product: CASSIRGDSYNEQFF.

At least ten counts were recorded for this clone. The chain uses TRBV7-2 and TRBJ2-3; D gene ambiguous. Germline assignment: CDR1 SGHTA and CDR2 FQGNSA. Trimming cost V 6 bases and J 1 base, with 11 bases left between them. This CDR3 is built from 14 residues. CDR3 sequence (DNA): TGTGCCAGCAGGGAGAGCCGGGGCACAGATACGCAGTATTTT. It encodes CASRESRGTDTQYF.

The chain carries TRBV9 and TRBJ2-5; tentatively, D is TRBD1 or TRBD2 (5 bases each). The CDR3 consists of 15 residues. V dropped 7 bases and J dropped 3 bases, with 19 bases sitting between them. Germline V gene sequence: CDR1 SGDLS, CDR2 YYNGEE. Written as DNA, the CDR3 is TGTGCCAGCGCGGAGGATATCGGGACCGAAGAGACCCAGTACTTC. Translated: CASAEDIGTEETQYF.

This clone was observed many times. The rearrangement joins TRBV30 to TRBJ2-5; no firm D call. Trimming left V 5 bases short and J 5 bases short, with 12 bases between. Germline V gene lookup returns CDR1 GTSNPN and CDR2 SVGIG (reference sequence). CDR3 length: 12 residues. The DNA for the CDR3 is TGTGCCTGGGGTATCAACGGCGAGACCCAGTACTTC. It codes for CAWGINGETQYF.

On this clone itself: A much more abundant neighbour one base away suggests this may be a read error. This CDR3 is also generated by other DNA sequences in the sample. The chain combines TRBV5-1 with TRBJ2-2, with 7 bases that match TRBD2. This CDR3 spans 14 amino acids. CDR1 SGHRS and CDR2 YFSETQ come from the germline V gene. The ends lost 5 bases at V and 8 bases at J; junction bases unmatched: 9. The CDR3 DNA follows: TGCGCCAGCAGACTGGCGGGAGCCACTGGGGAGCTGTTTTTT. Translating it yields CASRLAGATGELFF.

This clone was observed at least ten times. This chain joins TRBV6-1 and TRBJ2-5; 8 positions match TRBD2. The CDR3 length is 17 residues. The junction had 7 bases not matched to a gene; V was cut back by 0 bases and J by 1 base. Germline CDR1 and CDR2: MNHNS and SASEGT. In nucleotides, the CDR3 is TGTGCCAGCAGTGAAGCCTTGGGCGGGGGGCGCCAAGAGACCCAGTACTTC. Translating gives CASSEALGGGRQETQYF.